The 29 T cell receptor beta chains reported below all come from one sample, sequenced in a study of T cell responses to AZD1222 COVID-19 vaccine. Libraries were prepared by immunoSEQ multiplex PCR; TCRdb keeps only in-frame clonotypes and omits some of them. There are tens of thousands of clones in the sample; around 82% occur only once, and approximately 22% lies in the top ten. Sequences were derived from peripheral blood, sampled on day 0 of AZD1222 vaccination. The origin of the receptors is an adult in good health.

The chain has TRBV27 and TRBJ1-1, with D hard to call. From germline, CDR1 is MNHEY and CDR2 SMNVEV (reference sequence). Trimming removed 3 bases from V and 0 bases from J, with 8 bases in between. The CDR3 consists of 14 residues. In nucleotides, the CDR3 is TGTGCCAGCAGTTTGGGCGTACTGAACACTGAAGCTTTCTTT. Its protein is CASSLGVLNTEAFF.

The chain is built from TRBV10-3 and TRBJ1-4; TRBD1 agrees at 10 bases. V was clipped by 0 bases and J by 11 bases; unmatched bases: 9. The CDR3 spans 16 residues. Germline-derived CDR1 and CDR2 are ENHRY and SYGVKD. The CDR3 bases are TGTGCCATCAGTGAGTCAGGCACGCGACAGGGGGCGAAACTGTTTTTT. Its translation: CAISESGTRQGAKLFF.

On this clone itself: An end of the junction differs from the germline gene, which may be a read error. This chain joins TRBV5-8 and TRBJ1-5; maybe TRBD1 (5 bases). CDR3 length: 14 residues. Germline CDR1 reads SGHTS; CDR2 reads YDEGEE. Here the CDR3 DNA reads TGCGCCAGCAGCGACGGGACGGCTGATCAGCCCCAGCATTTT. Translation gives CASSDGTADQPQHF.

The rearrangement uses TRBV6-5 and TRBJ1-5; D is perhaps TRBD1 (5 bases). Germline CDR1 reads MNHEY; CDR2 reads SVGAGI. V gave up 5 bases and J gave up 6 bases, with 17 bases separating them. The CDR3 has 15 amino acids. CDR3 DNA sequence: TGTGCCAGCAGTCCGACAGTCACGACCTCTCAGCCCCAGCATTTT. This encodes CASSPTVTTSQPQHF.

This clone was counted once. This chain connects TRBV2 to TRBJ2-5; 9 nucleotides match TRBD2. Trimming at V came to 4 bases and at J to 4 bases, leaving 28 bases not matched to a gene. CDR1 is SNHLY and CDR2 is FYNNEI in the germline V gene. This CDR3 comprises 22 residues. CDR3 protein: CASSGPSRPVAGESNTAETQYF. In DNA, the CDR3 is TGTGCCAGCAGTGGACCATCCCGCCCAGTAGCGGGAGAGAGTAATACCGCAGAGACCCAGTACTTC.

The genes are TRBV19 and TRBJ1-6, with no clear D. V lost 3 bases to trimming and J lost 9 bases, with 12 bases between them. The V gene's germline CDR1 is LNHDA and CDR2 SQIVND (reference sequence). The length of the CDR3 is 14 residues. CDR3 nucleotides: TGTGCCAGTAGTATGTCGGGGATAGCTTCACCCCTCCACTTT. Its protein is CASSMSGIASPLHF.

This clone was seen only a few times. CDR3 DNA sequence: TGTGCCAGCAGTAGCGACAGCTCCTATAATTCACCCCTCCACTTT. This sequence encodes CASSSDSSYNSPLHF. The rearrangement joins TRBV27 to TRBJ1-6; D might be TRBD1 (5 bases). CDR1 is MNHEY, CDR2 SMNVEV, per germline (reference sequence). V lost 5 bases, J lost 0 bases, and 8 bases lay in between. The CDR3 totals 15 residues.

V and J are TRBV2 and TRBJ1-3; TRBD1 agrees at 8 bases. Germline CDR1 reads SNHLY; CDR2 reads FYNNEI. V was clipped by 6 bases and J by 1 base; unmatched bases: 5. The CDR3 runs to 15 residues. For the CDR3, the DNA is TGTGCCAGCAGCGGGACAGGACTTTCTGGAAACACCATATATTTT. It yields the protein CASSGTGLSGNTIYF.

J is TRBJ2-3 and V is TRBV6-5; D gene unclear. Germline V gives CDR1 MNHEY, CDR2 SVGAGI. V was cut by 0 bases and J by 2 bases, with 9 bases left in between. The CDR3 loop spans 15 amino acids. The CDR3 nucleotides are TGTGCCAGCAGTTACTCGATAGGGCCCACAGATACGCAGTATTTT. Translation: CASSYSIGPTDTQYF.

V gene TRBV11-2 combines with J gene TRBJ1-1, with 7 bases fitting TRBD1. The CDR3 contains 17 residues. V trimming: 5 bases; J trimming: 6 bases; junction bases outside the gene matches: 18. Germline lookup yields CDR1 SGHAT and CDR2 FQNNGV. The CDR3 loop reads CASSAPPRGRRGAEAFF. Written as DNA, the CDR3 is TGTGCCAGCAGCGCCCCGCCGAGGGGGCGCAGAGGGGCTGAAGCTTTCTTT.

The V gene is TRBV19, the J gene TRBJ1-3; D remains unclear. The V end lost 2 bases, the J end lost 4 bases, and 15 bases lay between the germline ends. CDR3 length: 16 residues. Germline CDR1 is LNHDA and CDR2 is SQIVND (reference sequence). CDR3 amino acids: CASSIWTNALGNTIYF. CDR3 nucleotide sequence: TGTGCCAGTAGTATATGGACTAACGCTCTCGGAAACACCATATATTTT. Together with reference TRBV19 and TRBJ1-3, the CDR3 gives the full variable domain: DGGITQSPKYLFRKEGQNVTLSCEQNLNHDAMYWYRQDPGQGLRLIYYSQIVNDFQKGDIAEGYSVSREKKESFPLTVTSAQKNPTAFYLCASSIWTNALGNTIYFGEGSWLTVV.

The rearrangement uses TRBV6-1 and TRBJ1-1; 7 bases match TRBD1. The germline CDR1 and CDR2 sequences are MNHNS and SASEGT. This CDR3 spans 13 amino acids. V was clipped by 3 bases and J by 9 bases; unmatched bases: 7. The CDR3 DNA reads as TGTGCCAGCAGTGAGAGACAGGGTAATAAAGCTTTCTTT. Residues: CASSERQGNKAFF.

The chain is built from TRBV2 and TRBJ2-1; D is possibly TRBD2 (7 bases). The CDR3 totals 16 residues. The V gene lost 7 bases and the J gene lost 7 bases, with 23 bases spanning the gap. Looked up from germline, CDR1 is SNHLY and CDR2 is FYNNEI. The CDR3 DNA follows: TGTGCCAGCACCCTATCCAGTGAGGGAGGGGGGAATGAGCAGTTCTTC. This codes for CASTLSSEGGGNEQFF.

J is TRBJ2-3 and V is TRBV5-4; 11 bases agree with TRBD2. The J segment lost 1 base and the V segment lost 3 bases, leaving 1 base of the junction unmatched. CDR3 length: 15 amino acids. CDR1 and CDR2 (germline): SGHNT, YYREEE (reference sequence). In DNA form, the CDR3 reads TGTGCCAGCAGCTGGGGACTAGCGGGCACAGATACGCAGTATTTT. This codes for CASSWGLAGTDTQYF.

The gene calls are TRBV18 and TRBJ1-5; no clear D. Germline CDR1 is KGHSH and CDR2 is LQKENI. V was trimmed by 4 bases and J by 2 bases, leaving 9 bases between them. The CDR3 loop spans 14 amino acids. CDR3: CASSQDFGNQPQHF. In nucleotides, the CDR3 is TGTGCCAGCTCACAGGATTTTGGCAATCAGCCCCAGCATTTT.

The CDR3 region is CASSPRLAGVGTDTQYF. The CDR3 DNA reads as TGTGCCAGCAGCCCCCGACTAGCGGGAGTTGGTACAGATACGCAGTATTTT. The V and J genes are TRBV7-9 and TRBJ2-3, with 12 nucleotides matching TRBD2. Germline V lookup: CDR1 SEHNR, CDR2 FQNEAQ (reference sequence). V gave up 5 bases and J gave up 3 bases; unmatched junction bases: 9. This CDR3 region has 17 residues.

Only one count was recorded for this clone. The chain couples TRBV11-2 to TRBJ2-3, with D perhaps TRBD2 (6 bases). Germline loops: CDR1 SGHAT, CDR2 FQNNGV. CDR3 length: 16 residues. Trimming took 1 base from V and 0 from J, leaving 11 bases between them. CDR3 amino acids: CASSLVFSGSTDTQYF. The CDR3 DNA sequence: TGTGCCAGCAGCTTAGTTTTTAGCGGAAGCACAGATACGCAGTATTTT. Supplemented by reference TRBV11-2 and TRBJ2-3, the full variable domain reads EAGVAQSPRYKIIEKRQSVAFWCNPISGHATLYWYQQILGQGPKLLIQFQNNGVVDDSQLPKDRFSAERLKGVDSTLKIQPAKLEDSAVYLCASSLVFSGSTDTQYFGPGTRLTVL.

The chain links TRBV30 to TRBJ1-1; D gene unclear. In germline, CDR1 is GTSNPN, CDR2 SVGIG (reference sequence). Trimming shortened V by 2 bases and J by 1 base, and 5 bases separated the two germline ends. The CDR3 consists of 12 residues. CDR3 loop: CAWSRRNTEAFF. The CDR3 DNA follows: TGTGCCTGGAGTCGGAGGAACACTGAAGCTTTCTTT.

The J gene is TRBJ2-2, the V gene TRBV3-1 (or the pseudogene TRBV3-2); 9 nucleotides align to TRBD2. Trimming at V came to 2 bases and at J to 2 bases, leaving 9 bases not matched to a gene. Germline CDR1 and CDR2: LGHDT and YNNKEL (reference sequence). The CDR3 runs to 18 residues. The CDR3 sequence: CASSQRLGAGGNTGELFF. For the CDR3, the DNA is TGTGCCAGCAGCCAAAGGCTCGGAGCGGGGGGAAACACCGGGGAGCTGTTTTTT.

This chain connects TRBV6-5 to TRBJ2-3; D gene ambiguous. Germline V gene sequence: CDR1 MNHEY, CDR2 SVGAGI. The CDR3 extends over 15 amino acids. V shed 7 bases and J shed 2 bases, with 16 bases lying between them. CDR3 sequence: CASMVPGPFTDTQYF. The CDR3 DNA reads as TGTGCCAGCATGGTACCGGGTCCCTTCACAGATACGCAGTATTTT.

J is TRBJ2-1 and V is TRBV29-1; D not certain. Germline loops: CDR1 SQVTM, CDR2 ANQGSEA. The CDR3 length is 13 residues. V was trimmed by 7 bases and J by 9 bases, leaving 19 bases between them. CDR3: CSAAGPAAGEQFF. CDR3 DNA sequence: TGCAGCGCTGCCGGGCCGGCAGCCGGTGAGCAGTTCTTC.

This clone came up a few times. This rearrangement joins TRBV7-9 to TRBJ2-7; D not certain. With 1 base removed from V and 2 bases from J, the gap between germline ends came to 6 bases. Per the germline V gene, CDR1 is SEHNR and CDR2 is FQNEAQ (reference sequence). CDR3 length equals 13 residues. The CDR3 bases are TGTGCCAGCAGCTTAGTGGGCACCTACGAGCAGTACTTC. This codes for CASSLVGTYEQYF.

This CDR3 reads CASSHGPGSYEQYF. CDR3 nucleotide sequence: TGTGCCAGCAGCCACGGACCCGGATCCTACGAGCAGTACTTC. The genes are TRBV7-8 and TRBJ2-7; D not resolved. V lost 5 bases, J lost 1 base, and 12 bases lay in between. Germline CDR1 reads SGHVS; CDR2 reads FQNEAQ. The CDR3 contains 14 residues.

The J gene is TRBJ1-4, the V gene TRBV9; 7 bases agree with TRBD1. Germline trimming cut 2 bases from V and 4 bases from J; bases unmatched to any gene: 2. The CDR3 consists of 14 residues. CDR1 is SGDLS and CDR2 is YYNGEE in the germline V gene. This CDR3 is CASSVGQVNEKLFF. CDR3 nucleotide sequence: TGTGCCAGCAGCGTTGGACAGGTTAATGAAAAACTGTTTTTT.

This clone came up once. The V gene is TRBV29-1, the J gene TRBJ2-1, with 7 bases fitting TRBD2. This CDR3 contains 11 residues. V was clipped by 4 bases and J by 6 bases; unmatched bases: 0. Germline loops: CDR1 SQVTM, CDR2 ANQGSEA. The CDR3 loop is CSVGEGNEQFF. In DNA form, the CDR3 reads TGCAGCGTTGGGGAGGGCAATGAGCAGTTCTTC.

This rearrangement joins TRBV28 to TRBJ2-7; 10 bases fit TRBD1. With 2 bases clipped from V and 2 bases from J, the junction kept 0 bases outside the gene matches. The CDR3 consists of 14 residues. Germline V CDR1 and CDR2: MDHEN, SYDVKM. The CDR3 region has the DNA TGTGCCAGCAGTTTAGGACAGGGGGCCTACGAGCAGTACTTC. This encodes CASSLGQGAYEQYF.

The CDR3 protein is CASSLVRGQGYGYTF. CDR3 sequence (DNA): TGTGCCAGCAGCTTGGTTAGGGGCCAGGGCTATGGCTACACCTTC. J is TRBJ1-2 and V is TRBV5-6, with D possibly TRBD1 on 5 matching bases. The germline V gene encodes CDR1 SGHDT and CDR2 YYEEEE. The CDR3 consists of 15 residues. Between the trimmed V and J ends, which lost 0 bases and 4 bases, there was a span of 13 bases.

This clone has at least ten counts. The chain combines TRBV7-2 with TRBJ1-2, with 9 positions matching TRBD1. CDR1 and CDR2 (germline): SGHTA, FQGNSA. The junction had 9 bases not matched to a gene; V was cut back by 5 bases and J by 8 bases. The CDR3 is 14 amino acids. The CDR3 DNA sequence: TGTGCCAGCAGCACAACCGGGACAGGGAAAGGCTACACCTTC. Protein: CASSTTGTGKGYTF.

This clone has more than one count but fewer than ten. The chain has TRBV11-2 and TRBJ1-2, with no clear D. The germline V gene encodes CDR1 SGHAT and CDR2 FQNNGV. The V gene lost 5 bases and the J gene lost 8 bases, with 15 bases spanning the gap. This CDR3 has 13 amino acids. The CDR3 bases are TGTGCCAGCAGCAGTGGCGGGGAAGGAGGCTACACCTTC. This encodes CASSSGGEGGYTF.